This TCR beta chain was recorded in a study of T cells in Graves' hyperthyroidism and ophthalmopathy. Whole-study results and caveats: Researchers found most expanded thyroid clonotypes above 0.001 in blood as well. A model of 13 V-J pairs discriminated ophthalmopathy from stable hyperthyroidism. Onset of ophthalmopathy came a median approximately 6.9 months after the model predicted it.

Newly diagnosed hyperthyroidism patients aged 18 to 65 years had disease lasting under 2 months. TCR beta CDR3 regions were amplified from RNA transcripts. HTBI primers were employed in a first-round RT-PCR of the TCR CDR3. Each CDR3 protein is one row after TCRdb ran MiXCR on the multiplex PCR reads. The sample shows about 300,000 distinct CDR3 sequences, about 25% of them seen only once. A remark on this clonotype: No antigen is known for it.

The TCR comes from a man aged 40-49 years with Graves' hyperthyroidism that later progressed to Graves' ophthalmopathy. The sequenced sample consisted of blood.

CDR3 protein: CASTLDGIFYEQYF. DNA of the CDR3: TGTGCCAGCACCTTGGACGGGATCTTCTACGAGCAGTACTTC. The chain joins TRBV12-3 or TRBV12-4 to TRBJ2-7; weak D call: TRBD2 (5 bases). Trimming left V 7 bases short and J 3 bases short, with 16 bases between. This CDR3 is 14 amino acids long.